Listed below are T cell receptor beta chains from one sample, sequenced in a study of radiotherapy plus CTLA-4 blockade in lung cancer. Measured with immunoSEQ multiplex PCR; TCRdb has only the in-frame clones, and not every one. Among over 85,000 clones, about four fifths were seen once, and the ten largest hold roughly 24%. The sample was peripheral blood, taken from a patient treated with radiotherapy plus ipilimumab. The receptors stem from a human donor with non-small cell lung cancer that progressed on radiotherapy plus ipilimumab. Each CDR3 is given with its conserved first and last residue. The D gene is left open where the match is weak. Size is omitted from some rows. Given values are once, few, many or a class for expanded clones.

v_gene	abundance	j_gene	d_gene	CDR3nt	CDR3aa
TRBV5-6	.	TRBJ2-7	TRBD1	TGTGCCAGCAGCTACGGGACAGATTCAACCTACGAGCAGTACTTC	CASSYGTDSTYEQYF
TRBV2	.	TRBJ2-3	.	TGTGCCAGCAGTTTTACAAGGGATACGCAGTATTTT	CASSFTRDTQYF
TRBV2	.	TRBJ2-3	.	TGTGCCAGCAGTGAGTACCGGGTGGATACGCAGTATTTT	CASSEYRVDTQYF
TRBV2	.	TRBJ1-1	TRBD1	TGTGCCAGCACCCTGACAGGGCAAAACACTGAAGCTTTCTTT	CASTLTGQNTEAFF
TRBV28	.	TRBJ1-2	.	TGTGCCAGCATGTCGGTTAGCTATGGCTACACCTTC	CASMSVSYGYTF
TRBV29-1	.	TRBJ2-1	.	TGCAGCACTGGGGGCGTGGCCCCCTACAATGAGCAGTTCTTC	CSTGGVAPYNEQFF
TRBV7-7	.	TRBJ1-6	.	TGTGCTAGCAGCCAAGGAAGGCGGGGTTCACCCCTCCACTTT	CASSQGRRGSPLHF
TRBV7-9	few	TRBJ1-1	.	TGTGCCAGCAGCCACTGGACTGCTGAACAAACTGAAGCTTTCTTT	CASSHWTAEQTEAFF
TRBV7-9	once	TRBJ2-5	.	TGTGCCAGCAGCCCGCGGACTGGCACTCAAGAGACCCAGTACTTC	CASSPRTGTQETQYF
TRBV5-1	.	TRBJ2-1	.	TGCGCCAGCAGCTTCGGGGAGTACAATGAGCAGTTCTTC	CASSFGEYNEQFF
TRBV29-1	.	TRBJ1-1	TRBD1	TGCAGCGGGGGGGGACAGAATGAAGCTTTCTTT	CSGGGQNEAFF
TRBV5-6	.	TRBJ2-2	TRBD1	TGTGCCAGCAGCGAGGGACAGTACACCGGGGAGCTGTTTTTT	CASSEGQYTGELFF
TRBV5-4	.	TRBJ2-3	.	TGTGCCAGCAGCTTGGCAAGCACCCCAAAAAGTACGCAGTATTTT	CASSLASTPKSTQYF
TRBV10-2	.	TRBJ2-2	.	TGCGCCAGCAGAGCCGGGGCCCGGGGCACCGGGGAGCTGTTTTTT	CASRAGARGTGELFF
TRBV27	.	TRBJ2-1	.	TGTGCCAGCAGTTTATCAAGCCCAACCTACAATGAGCAGTTCTTC	CASSLSSPTYNEQFF
TRBV5-1	few	TRBJ2-1	TRBD1	TGCGCCAGCAGCTTAAAAACGACAGGGGGGGTCAACAATGAGCAGTTCTTC	CASSLKTTGGVNNEQFF
TRBV7-6	.	TRBJ1-1	.	TGTGCCAGCAGCCTCGGGACCCAGAACACTGAAGCTTTCTTT	CASSLGTQNTEAFF
TRBV28	.	TRBJ1-3	.	TGTGCCAGCAGTTTACCAAAGGTTAGAAGAAACACCATATATTTT	CASSLPKVRRNTIYF
TRBV2	once	TRBJ1-5	.	TGTGCCAGCAGTGTAGACCGGACAGTTAGCAATCAGCCCCAGCATTTT	CASSVDRTVSNQPQHF
TRBV4-1	.	TRBJ2-7	TRBD1	TGCGCCAGCAGCCAAGCTTCGACAGGGCCCTACGAGCAGTACTTC	CASSQASTGPYEQYF
TRBV5-1	.	TRBJ2-2	TRBD2	TGCGCCAGCAGCTTGGGGGGACTAGCCGGGGAGCTGTTTTTT	CASSLGGLAGELFF
TRBV4-1	few	TRBJ1-1	.	TGCGCCAGCAGCCAAGTGGGCACTGAAGCTTTCTTT	CASSQVGTEAFF
TRBV9	.	TRBJ2-5	.	TGTGCCAGCAGCGCTAATCGGAGGGGGCTCCAAGAGACCCAGTACTTC	CASSANRRGLQETQYF
TRBV30	.	TRBJ2-2	.	TGTGCCTGGAGAGGGATTACCGGGGAGCTGTTTTTT	CAWRGITGELFF
TRBV6-4	.	TRBJ1-2	TRBD1	TGTGCCAGCAGCGCTACAGGGGGTCCATCCTATGGCTACACCTTC	CASSATGGPSYGYTF
TRBV30	.	TRBJ2-1	TRBD2	TGTGCCTGGGGGGGCAGCGGGAGGGTCTACAATGAGCAGTTCTTC	CAWGGSGRVYNEQFF
TRBV7-3	.	TRBJ2-5	.	TGTGCCAGTGCAGAAGGGACTCGGACTTCGCACTTC	CASAEGTRTSHF
TRBV6-1	few	TRBJ1-1	.	TGTGCCAGCAGTGAATGGGGGGCCGTGGCTTTCTTT	CASSEWGAVAFF
TRBV5-6	few	TRBJ2-4	TRBD1	TGTGCCAGCAGCTGGCAGACAGGGACCCTAGCCAAAAACATTCAGTACTTC	CASSWQTGTLAKNIQYF
TRBV25-1	once	TRBJ2-3	.	TGTGCCAGCAGTGAATACCCGGATACGCAGTATTTT	CASSEYPDTQYF
TRBV30	.	TRBJ2-7	.	TGTGCCTGGAGTCGCGGGGGCGCCGAGCAGTACTTC	CAWSRGGAEQYF
TRBV2	.	TRBJ1-3	.	TGTGCCAGTGATCGTCGGGGGGGAATCCGCTCTGGAAACACCATATATTTT	CASDRRGGIRSGNTIYF
TRBV4-2	.	TRBJ2-7	.	TGTGCCAGCAGCCAAGAATTAGGTTATTACGAGCAGTACTTC	CASSQELGYYEQYF
TRBV7-9	.	TRBJ2-2	.	TGTGCCACCCCACCGGGACAGAACACCGGGGAGCTGTTTTTT	CATPPGQNTGELFF
TRBV30	few	TRBJ1-5	TRBD1	TGTGCCTGGAGTGCCGGGACAGGGTACAATCAGCCCCAGCATTTT	CAWSAGTGYNQPQHF
TRBV2	.	TRBJ1-4	.	TGTGCCAGCAGTGTCTCTAACAGTCTAGAAACTAATGAAAAACTGTTTTTT	CASSVSNSLETNEKLFF
TRBV15	.	TRBJ1-2	.	TGTGCCACAAAAATGAGGGGGATCAACTATGGCTACACCTTC	CATKMRGINYGYTF
TRBV5-1	.	TRBJ2-3	.	TGCGCCAGCAGCTTGGCAGATACGCAGTATTTT	CASSLADTQYF
TRBV30	.	TRBJ2-2	.	TGTGCCTGTACAGGCCCTATCGCGCTTGGGGAGCTGTTTTTT	CACTGPIALGELFF
TRBV7-9	.	TRBJ2-2	TRBD2	TGTGCCAGCAGCTCGGGATTAGGGGCGGGAGCCCGAACCGGGGAGCTGTTTTTT	CASSSGLGAGARTGELFF
TRBV6-4	few	TRBJ2-1	TRBD2	TGTGCCAGCAGTGCCACCGGGACTAGCGGCTACAATGAGCAGTTCTTC	CASSATGTSGYNEQFF
TRBV19	once	TRBJ1-1	.	TGTGCCAGTAGTCCCGGGACCGGGACTGAAGCTTTCTTT	CASSPGTGTEAFF